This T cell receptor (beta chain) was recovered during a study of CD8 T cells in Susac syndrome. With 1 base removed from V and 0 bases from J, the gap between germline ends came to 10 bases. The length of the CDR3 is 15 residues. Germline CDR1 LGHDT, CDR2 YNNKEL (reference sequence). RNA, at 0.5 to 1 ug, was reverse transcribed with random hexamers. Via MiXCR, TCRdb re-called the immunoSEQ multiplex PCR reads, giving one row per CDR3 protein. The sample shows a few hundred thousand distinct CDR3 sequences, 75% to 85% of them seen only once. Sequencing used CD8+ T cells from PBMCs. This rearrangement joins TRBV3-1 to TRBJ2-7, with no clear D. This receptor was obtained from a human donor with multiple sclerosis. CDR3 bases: TGTGCCAGCAGCCAAGGTGGCCGAATCTCCTACGAGCAGTACTTC. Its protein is CASSQGGRISYEQYF.